Each of the 18 T cell receptor beta chains below was sequenced from the same sample in a study of blood T cell repertoires in COVID-19. Clones were sequenced by immunoSEQ multiplex PCR, and TCRdb holds only the in-frame ones, with some missing. This sample has over 200,000 clones, with nearly 90% found just once. Specimen: peripheral blood. These receptors originate from a woman younger than 35 who had recovered from COVID-19.

The chain has TRBV9 and TRBJ2-7, with D possibly TRBD1 on 5 matching bases. V was clipped by 0 bases and J by 0 bases, with 10 bases between them. CDR3 length: 15 amino acids. Germline CDR1 is SGDLS and CDR2 is YYNGEE. The DNA of the CDR3 is TGTGCCAGCAGCGTAGACCCCCAGGGCTCCTACGAGCAGTACTTC. It encodes CASSVDPQGSYEQYF.

This clone was recorded only once. The chain combines TRBV27 with TRBJ1-2, with 8 positions matching TRBD1. The CDR3 consists of 16 residues. From germline, CDR1 is MNHEY and CDR2 SMNVEV (reference sequence). With 1 base clipped from V and 0 bases from J, the junction kept 4 bases outside the gene matches. The CDR3 DNA follows: TGTGCCAGCAGTTTATTTGGACAGGGACCTAACTATGGCTACACCTTC. This gives the protein CASSLFGQGPNYGYTF.

V is TRBV9 and J is TRBJ1-1, with D perhaps matching TRBD1 (5 bases). This CDR3 spans 12 amino acids. Trimming stripped 0 bases from V and 8 bases from J, with 8 bases between. CDR1 SGDLS and CDR2 YYNGEE come from the germline V gene. DNA for the CDR3: TGTGCCAGCAGCGTAGGCCCAGGGGAAGCTTTCTTT. Amino acid sequence: CASSVGPGEAFF.

The V call is TRBV7-3, the J call TRBJ2-1; 8 bases line up with TRBD2. V trimming: 1 base; J trimming: 6 bases; junction bases outside the gene matches: 8. This CDR3 spans 16 amino acids. Per the germline V gene, CDR1 is SGHTA and CDR2 is FQGTGA. The CDR3 loop reads CASSLMGGLAGNEQFF. CDR3 bases: TGTGCCAGCAGCTTAATGGGGGGGCTAGCGGGCAATGAGCAGTTCTTC.

The chain joins TRBV11-2 to TRBJ1-1; 8 bases are shared with TRBD1. The germline CDR1 and CDR2 sequences are SGHAT and FQNNGV. With V trimmed by 5 bases and J by 1 base, 15 bases remained unmatched. The CDR3 is 18 amino acids. This CDR3 is CASSNSGTGGLPNTEAFF. CDR3 DNA: TGTGCCAGCAGCAACTCCGGGACAGGTGGGTTACCGAACACTGAAGCTTTCTTT.

For the CDR3, the DNA is TGTGCCAGCAGCCAAAACGAGAACTATGGCTACACCTTC. It is translated as CASSQNENYGYTF. The gene calls are TRBV3-1 (or the pseudogene TRBV3-2) and TRBJ1-2, with unresolved D. The CDR3 loop spans 13 amino acids. CDR1 is LGHDT and CDR2 is YNNKEL in the germline V gene (reference sequence). Trimming removed 2 bases at V and 2 bases at J, with 6 bases between.

The chain uses TRBV4-2 and TRBJ2-3; possibly TRBD2 for D (5 bases). There are 14 residues in the CDR3. Germline V lookup: CDR1 LGHNA, CDR2 YNFKEQ. Trimming left V 7 bases short and J 3 bases short, with 14 bases between. The CDR3: CASKPHEGTDTQYF. The DNA for the CDR3 is TGTGCCAGCAAGCCCCACGAGGGTACAGATACGCAGTATTTT.

A remark on this clone: The junction does not match germline at one end; this may be a read error. The V gene is TRBV7-9, the J gene TRBJ2-5; 11 bases line up with TRBD2. The V gene's germline CDR1 is SEHNR and CDR2 FQNEAQ (reference sequence). The CDR3 runs to 12 residues. CDR3 region: CASSSSGTSGHF. CDR3 sequence (DNA): TGTGCCAGCAGCTCTTCCGGGACTAGCGGACACTTC. Using reference TRBV7-9 and TRBJ2-5 for the parts outside the CDR3, the full variable domain is DTGVSQNPRHKITKRGQNVTFRCDPISEHNRLYWYRQTLGQGPEFLTYFQNEAQLEKSRLLSDRFSAERPKGSFSTLEIQRTEQGDSAMYLCASSSSGTSGHFGPGTRLLVL.

This clone showed up just a few times. V is TRBV28 and J is TRBJ1-1; D unresolved. Trimming stripped 3 bases from V and 1 base from J, with 12 bases between. Germline CDR1 and CDR2: MDHEN and SYDVKM. CDR3 length equals 15 residues. The CDR3 nucleotides are TGTGCCAGCAGTTTGTGGAGCCGGAAGAACACTGAAGCTTTCTTT. Its translation: CASSLWSRKNTEAFF.

This chain links TRBV7-9 with TRBJ2-7, with 9 bases lining up with TRBD2. J lost 0 bases, V lost 4 bases, and 7 bases had no gene match. The CDR3 has 16 residues. Germline assignment: CDR1 SEHNR and CDR2 FQNEAQ (reference sequence). The CDR3 DNA reads as TGTGCCAGCAGCTCTCTAGCGGGAAGGCTCTCCTACGAGCAGTACTTC. Its translation: CASSSLAGRLSYEQYF.

This clone was observed once. The chain recombines TRBV4-1 with TRBJ2-1, with 14 positions matching TRBD2. V was pared by 4 bases and J by 8 bases, with 10 bases of the junction left unmatched. CDR3 size: 17 residues. From germline, CDR1 is MGHRA and CDR2 YSYEKL. Here the CDR3 reads CASSLGGTSGSTDEQFF. CDR3 DNA: TGCGCCAGCAGCCTCGGGGGGACTAGCGGGAGTACGGATGAGCAGTTCTTC.

The V call is TRBV24-1, the J call TRBJ2-7; TRBD2 agrees at 8 bases. The V gene's germline CDR1 is KGHDR and CDR2 SFDVKD. The junction had 13 bases not matched to a gene; V was cut back by 4 bases and J by 6 bases. The CDR3 sequence is 16 residues long. In DNA, the CDR3 is TGTGCCACCAGTGACCTAGCTAGCGGGTGGCGTCCCGAGCAGTACTTC. It yields the protein CATSDLASGWRPEQYF.

The chain uses TRBV21-1 and TRBJ1-6; the table assigns TRBD1, which was not confirmed against the DNA. TRBV21-1 is given as a pseudogene. The CDR3 runs to 16 residues. CDR3 loop: CASSPRRDNYNSPLHF. CDR3 nucleotide sequence: TGTGCCAGCAGCCCTAGAAGGGACAACTATAATTCACCCCTCCACTTT.

CDR3 coding DNA: TGTGCCAGTAGTATAGAGTTTGTATCCGGGGAGCTGTTTTTT. Translating it yields CASSIEFVSGELFF. The J gene is TRBJ2-2, the V gene TRBV19, with D unclear. V lost 0 bases and J lost 6, with 8 bases in between. This CDR3 spans 14 amino acids. CDR1 is LNHDA and CDR2 is SQIVND in the germline V gene (reference sequence).

The rearrangement joins TRBV6-6 to TRBJ1-1; tentative D call: TRBD1 (5 bases). The ends were cut back, 2 bases at V and 4 bases at J, with 5 bases in the middle. Germline-derived CDR1 and CDR2 are MNHNY and SVGAGI (reference sequence). This CDR3 has 12 amino acids. As DNA, the CDR3 is TGTGCCAGCAGTTACGGGGCCACTGAAGCTTTCTTT. It yields the protein CASSYGATEAFF.

This rearrangement joins TRBV30 to TRBJ2-7; TRBD1 aligns across 8 bases. Germline V gene data show CDR1 as GTSNPN and CDR2 as SVGIG (reference sequence). This CDR3 region has 12 residues. V was pared by 5 bases and J by 2 bases, with 2 bases of the junction left unmatched. The CDR3 DNA follows: TGTGCCTGGGACAGGGGCACCTACGAGCAGTACTTC. This gives the protein CAWDRGTYEQYF.

This chain uses TRBV25-1 with TRBJ1-4; 9 bases align to TRBD1. The ends lost 3 bases at V and 7 bases at J; junction bases unmatched: 9. The CDR3 loop spans 16 amino acids. Per germline, CDR1 MGHDK and CDR2 SYGVNS. CDR3 residues: CASSDRTGAVGEKLFF. The CDR3, as DNA: TGTGCCAGCAGTGATCGGACAGGGGCGGTGGGTGAAAAACTGTTTTTT.

The rearrangement links TRBV30 to TRBJ1-1, with D perhaps TRBD1 (5 bases). This CDR3 contains 13 residues. Germline V lookup: CDR1 GTSNPN, CDR2 SVGIG (reference sequence). Trimming took 2 bases from V and 8 from J, leaving 15 bases between them. CDR3 loop: CAWSPRGGWEAFF. CDR3 coding DNA: TGTGCCTGGAGTCCGCGGGGCGGCTGGGAAGCTTTCTTT.